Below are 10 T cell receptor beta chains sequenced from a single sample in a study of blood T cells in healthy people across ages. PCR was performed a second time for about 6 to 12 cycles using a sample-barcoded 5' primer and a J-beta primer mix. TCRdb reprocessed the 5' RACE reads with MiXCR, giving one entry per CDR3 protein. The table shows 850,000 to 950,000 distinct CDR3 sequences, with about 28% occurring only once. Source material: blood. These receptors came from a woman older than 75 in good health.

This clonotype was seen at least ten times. DNA for the CDR3: TGTGCCAGCAGTGAGACTAGTCGCACAGATACGCAGTATTTT. It is translated as CASSETSRTDTQYF. This chain joins TRBV2 and TRBJ2-3; tentative D call: TRBD2 (6 bases). This CDR3 contains 14 residues. CDR1 is SNHLY, CDR2 FYNNEI, per germline. Trimming stripped 3 bases from V and 1 base from J, with 8 bases between.

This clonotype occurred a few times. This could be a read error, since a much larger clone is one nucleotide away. The CDR3 DNA reads as TGTGCCAGCAGTTACAGTCCGGGACAGGGGCGCGATGAGCAGTACTTC. Protein product: CASSYSPGQGRDEQYF. The chain recombines TRBV6-2 or TRBV6-3 with TRBJ2-5; 10 nucleotides match TRBD1. CDR3 length: 16 amino acids. The V segment lost 2 bases and the J segment 11 bases; nucleotides outside the gene matches: 14. The germline CDR1 and CDR2 sequences are MNHEY and SVGEGT.

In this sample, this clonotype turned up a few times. Written as DNA, the CDR3 is TGTGCCAGCAGTTACTCTAACAGGGCAAAAGCTTTCTTT. This translates into CASSYSNRAKAFF. This chain links TRBV6-2 or TRBV6-3 with TRBJ1-1, with TRBD1 as a possible D gene (6 bases). Trimming pared 0 bases from V and 9 bases from J, leaving 11 bases between. The CDR3 is made up of 13 amino acids. CDR1 and CDR2 (germline): MNHEY, SVGEGT.

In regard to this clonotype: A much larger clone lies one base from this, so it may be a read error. CDR3 residues: CASGETGAYGYTF. The DNA for the CDR3 is TGTGCCAGCGGGGAAACGGGAGCCTATGGCTACACCTTC. The chain links TRBV7-9 to TRBJ1-2; D gene ambiguous. The CDR3 loop spans 13 amino acids. Germline V gives CDR1 SEHNR, CDR2 FQNEAQ (reference sequence). Trimming took off 8 bases at V and 4 bases at J, with 14 bases between the two ends.

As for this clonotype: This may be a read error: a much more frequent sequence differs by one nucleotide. The CDR3 region is CASSPLPRGASYNEQYF. The CDR3 DNA follows: TGTGCCAGCAGCCCTTTACCGCGGGGGGCCTCCTACAATGAGCAGTACTTC. This chain joins TRBV7-6 and TRBJ2-1; 8 bases align to TRBD2. The last part of the DNA fits TRBJ2-7 better; the J call may be wrong. The germline CDR1 and CDR2 sequences are SGHVS and FNYEAQ. CDR3 length equals 17 residues.

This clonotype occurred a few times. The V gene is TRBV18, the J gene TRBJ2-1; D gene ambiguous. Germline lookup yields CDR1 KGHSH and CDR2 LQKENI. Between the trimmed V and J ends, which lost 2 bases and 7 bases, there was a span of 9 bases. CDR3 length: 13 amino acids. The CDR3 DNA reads TGTGCCAGCTCACCAAGGGTATTAAATGAGCAGTTCTTC. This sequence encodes CASSPRVLNEQFF. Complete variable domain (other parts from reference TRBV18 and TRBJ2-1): NAGVMQNPRHLVRRRGQEARLRCSPMKGHSHVYWYRQLPEEGLKFMVYLQKENIIDESGMPKERFSAEFPKEGPSILRIQQVVRGDSAAYFCASSPRVLNEQFFGPGTRLTVL.

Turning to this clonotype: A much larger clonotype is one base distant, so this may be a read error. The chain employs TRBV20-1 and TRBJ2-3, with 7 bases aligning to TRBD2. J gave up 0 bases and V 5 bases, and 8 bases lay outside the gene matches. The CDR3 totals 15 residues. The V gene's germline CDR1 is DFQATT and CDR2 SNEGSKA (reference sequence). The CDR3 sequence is CSAPPGGGSTDTQYF. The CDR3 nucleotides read TGCAGTGCTCCCCCCGGCGGGGGTAGCACAGATACGCAGTATTTT.

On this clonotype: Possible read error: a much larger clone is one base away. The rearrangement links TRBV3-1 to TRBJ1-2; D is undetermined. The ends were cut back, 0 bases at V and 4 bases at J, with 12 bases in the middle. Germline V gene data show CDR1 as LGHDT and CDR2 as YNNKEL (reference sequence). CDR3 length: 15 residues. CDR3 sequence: CASSQDNPASYGYTF. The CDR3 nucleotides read TGTGCCAGCAGCCAAGATAATCCAGCTAGCTATGGCTACACCTTC.

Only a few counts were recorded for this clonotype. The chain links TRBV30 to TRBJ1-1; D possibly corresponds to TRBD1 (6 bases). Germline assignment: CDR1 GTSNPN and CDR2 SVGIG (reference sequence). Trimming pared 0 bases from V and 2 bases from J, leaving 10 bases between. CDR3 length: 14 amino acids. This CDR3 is CAWSVSRGNTEAFF. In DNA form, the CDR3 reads TGTGCCTGGAGTGTAAGCAGGGGAAACACTGAAGCTTTCTTT.

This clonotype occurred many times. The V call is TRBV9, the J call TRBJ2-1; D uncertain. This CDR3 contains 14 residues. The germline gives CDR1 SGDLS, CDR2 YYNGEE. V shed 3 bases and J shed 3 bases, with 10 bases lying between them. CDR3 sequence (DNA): TGTGCCAGCAGCGGGGTACTCGACTACAATGAGCAGTTCTTC. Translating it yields CASSGVLDYNEQFF.